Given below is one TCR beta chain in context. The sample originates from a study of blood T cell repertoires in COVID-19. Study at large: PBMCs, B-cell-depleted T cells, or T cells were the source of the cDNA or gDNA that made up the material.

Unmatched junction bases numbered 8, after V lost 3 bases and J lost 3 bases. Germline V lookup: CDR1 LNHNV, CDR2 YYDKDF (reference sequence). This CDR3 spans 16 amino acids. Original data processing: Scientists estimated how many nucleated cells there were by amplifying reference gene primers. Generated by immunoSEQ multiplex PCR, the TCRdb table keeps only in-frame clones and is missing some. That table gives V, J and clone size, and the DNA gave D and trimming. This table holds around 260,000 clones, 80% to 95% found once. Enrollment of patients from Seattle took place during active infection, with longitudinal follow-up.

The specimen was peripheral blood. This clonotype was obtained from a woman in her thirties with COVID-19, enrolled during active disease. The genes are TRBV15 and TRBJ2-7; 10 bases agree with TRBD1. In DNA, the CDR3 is TGTGCCACCAGCAGGGGAAGACAGGGGGCGATCTACGAGCAGTACTTC. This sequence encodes CATSRGRQGAIYEQYF. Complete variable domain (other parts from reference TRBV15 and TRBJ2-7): DAMVIQNPRYQVTQFGKPVTLSCSQTLNHNVMYWYQQKSSQAPKLLFHYYDKDFNNEADTPDNFQSRRPNTSFCFLDIRSPGLGDTAMYLCATSRGRQGAIYEQYFGPGTRLTVT.